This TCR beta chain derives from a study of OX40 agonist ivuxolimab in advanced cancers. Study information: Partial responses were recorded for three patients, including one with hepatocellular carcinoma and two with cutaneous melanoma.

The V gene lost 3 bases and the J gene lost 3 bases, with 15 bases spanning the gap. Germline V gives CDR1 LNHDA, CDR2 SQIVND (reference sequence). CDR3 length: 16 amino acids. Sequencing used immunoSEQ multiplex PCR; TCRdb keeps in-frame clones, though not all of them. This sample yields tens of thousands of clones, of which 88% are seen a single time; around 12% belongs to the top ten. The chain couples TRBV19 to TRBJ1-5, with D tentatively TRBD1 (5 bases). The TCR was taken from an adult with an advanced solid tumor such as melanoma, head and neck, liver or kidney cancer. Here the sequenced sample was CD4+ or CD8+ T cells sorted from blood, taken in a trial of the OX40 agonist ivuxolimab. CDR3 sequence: CASSIYRDLLNQPQHF. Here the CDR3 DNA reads TGTGCCAGTAGTATCTACCGGGACTTACTCAATCAGCCCCAGCATTTT.